In this sample, the clone carrying this T cell receptor (beta chain) turned up a few times. Its antigen is not identified. The data were obtained in a study of cytomegalovirus exposure and HLA in healthy donors. The PCR used 60 Vbeta and 13 Jbeta primers. Some clones are missing from TCRdb's copy, which holds only in-frame ones; the method was immunoSEQ multiplex PCR. The data hold approximately 130,000 clones, with approximately 79% observed a single time. Points from the study as a whole: It was shown in a later analysis that HLA-associated TCR beta chains were more clonally expanded than other, equally common chains.

V lost 3 bases and J lost 3, with 24 bases in between. In germline, CDR1 is SGHRS, CDR2 YFSETQ. CDR3 length: 18 residues. The TCR originated in a man in his fifties in good health and CMV-seropositive. The sequenced sample was PBMCs. The rearrangement joins TRBV5-1 to TRBJ1-1, with D possibly being TRBD1 (5 bases). As DNA, the CDR3 is TGCGCCAGCAGCTCCTTTTCATCAGGGTCGGGCTGGCACACTGAAGCTTTCTTT. It codes for CASSSFSSGSGWHTEAFF.